The source of this T cell receptor beta chain is a study of OX40 agonist ivuxolimab in advanced cancers. The repertoire was sequenced with immunoSEQ multiplex PCR; TCRdb's copy has only in-frame clones and lacks some. Of roughly 61,000 clones listed, about nine tenths are singletons. Trimming shortened V by 5 bases and J by 6 bases, and 10 bases separated the two germline ends. From germline, CDR1 is SEHNR and CDR2 FQNEAQ (reference sequence). This CDR3 region has 12 residues. Comment on this clone: The antigen is not known.

Broader study findings: Average numbers of expanded clones were greater in CD8+ T cells than in CD4+.

The V gene is TRBV7-9, the J gene TRBJ1-2, with no clear D. The sequence was collected from an adult with an advanced solid tumor such as melanoma, head and neck, liver or kidney cancer. The sample consisted of CD4+ or CD8+ T cells sorted from blood, taken in a trial of the OX40 agonist ivuxolimab. CDR3 in DNA: TGTGCCAGCAGCCCGAGTGCTCATGGCTACACCTTC. Residues: CASSPSAHGYTF.